What follows is one T cell receptor (beta chain) and its context. Its antigen is not known. The data originate from a study of shared clonotypes between healthy human individuals. Study results and limitations: A few donors had around 5.5% of their naive CD4 clonotypes in common.

Germline V gene lookup returns CDR1 SGHRS and CDR2 YFSETQ. The CDR3 is 11 amino acids. Trimming pared 0 bases from V and 7 bases from J, leaving 5 bases between. A CD45RA+ naive subset and a CD45RA-negative memory subset were split from CD4+ cells. This table comes from immunoSEQ multiplex PCR, and its TCRdb copy is limited to in-frame clones, with some not included. The sample shows around 2.1 million clones, roughly 95% of them seen only once. The clonotype was recovered from a man between 18 and 35 years old in good health. Sequencing was done on a sample of naive CD4+ T cells sorted from blood. Stated subset: CD45RA+ positively selected. The chain carries TRBV5-1 and TRBJ2-7, with D unclear. This CDR3 reads CASSLDMEQYF. As DNA, the CDR3 is TGCGCCAGCAGCTTGGACATGGAGCAGTACTTC.